A selection of T cell receptor beta chains follows, all from one sample in a study of cytomegalovirus exposure and HLA in healthy donors. Assay: immunoSEQ multiplex PCR; the TCRdb copy retains only in-frame clones and omits some. The sample has nearly 200,000 clones, roughly three quarters seen once. The specimen sequenced was PBMCs. Source of these receptors: a male donor in good health and CMV-seropositive. The CDR3 runs from the conserved cysteine through the conserved F or W. A D gene is named only where the DNA matches it firmly. Clone size is shown for a subset of rows, as once, few, many or a class of expanded clone.

V gene	J gene	D gene	clone size	CDR3 DNA	CDR3 protein
TRBV18	TRBJ2-7	TRBD2	NA	TGTGCCAGCTCACCGCCTAGCGGGAACACCTACGAGCAGTACTTC	CASSPPSGNTYEQYF
TRBV7-9	TRBJ1-6	NA	NA	TGTGCCAGCAGCGGAACCCGGGATTCACCCCTCCACTTT	CASSGTRDSPLHF
TRBV5-5	TRBJ2-1	NA	NA	TGTGCCAGCAGCTTAGCCCCCTCCGCCGGGACTGGCTCCTACAATGAGCAGTTCTTC	CASSLAPSAGTGSYNEQFF
TRBV5-1	TRBJ1-2	TRBD1	NA	TGCGCCAGCACCGAGGGGACAGGGGAAGCCTACACCTTC	CASTEGTGEAYTF
TRBV5-1	TRBJ1-4	NA	NA	TGCGCCAGCAGCTTGGATGGGCTGGGTGAAAAACTGTTTTTT	CASSLDGLGEKLFF
TRBV5-1	TRBJ2-7	NA	NA	TGCGCCAGCAGCTTGGCCGCGGTATCCATTTCCTACGAGCAGTACTTC	CASSLAAVSISYEQYF
TRBV9	TRBJ2-7	TRBD1	NA	TGTGCCAGCAGCGCACGTCCCGGGACAGGGGATGCATACGAGCAGTACTTC	CASSARPGTGDAYEQYF
TRBV27	TRBJ2-1	TRBD2	NA	TGTGCCAGCAACGGTAGGGGACTAGCGGGAAGTGAGCAGTTCTTC	CASNGRGLAGSEQFF
TRBV10-3	TRBJ1-1	NA	NA	TGTGCCATCAGGGCCAATCTGAACACTGAAGCTTTCTTT	CAIRANLNTEAFF
TRBV5-1	TRBJ1-4	NA	NA	TGCGCCAGCAGCTTGGCCGGGACAATCGCGGAGACTAATGAAAAACTGTTTTTT	CASSLAGTIAETNEKLFF
TRBV12-5	TRBJ2-5	NA	NA	TGTGCTAGTGGTTTGGTCTGGGCCCCACCCGCCCCCCAGTACTTC	CASGLVWAPPAPQYF
TRBV9	TRBJ2-2	TRBD2	NA	TGTGCCAGCAGCGTAGGTGGAACGGGGGGGAACACCGGGGAGCTGTTTTTT	CASSVGGTGGNTGELFF
TRBV2	TRBJ2-6	NA	NA	TGTGCCAGCAGGGAGTTTTTTGGGGCCAACGTCCTGACTTTC	CASREFFGANVLTF
TRBV6-1	TRBJ1-1	NA	NA	TGTGCCAGCAGTGGCCTATCCGGGAACACTGAAGCTTTCTTT	CASSGLSGNTEAFF
TRBV4-1	TRBJ1-1	NA	few	TGCGCCAGCAGCCCTAACCCTACTGGTTCCACTGAAGCTTTCTTT	CASSPNPTGSTEAFF
TRBV11-2	TRBJ1-4	NA	NA	TGTGCCAGCAGCTTAGAAGGGGGTTCCAATGAAAAACTGTTTTTT	CASSLEGGSNEKLFF
TRBV20-1	TRBJ1-2	NA	NA	TGCAGTACGGGGTTCTATGGCTACACCTTC	CSTGFYGYTF
TRBV6-5	TRBJ1-2	NA	NA	TGTGCCAGCAGTTTTCCCGGGGGTACGTTAGACTATGGCTACACCTTC	CASSFPGGTLDYGYTF
TRBV18	TRBJ2-2	TRBD1	NA	TGTGCCAGCTCGCCCGACAGGGGATCCACCGGGGAGCTGTTTTTT	CASSPDRGSTGELFF
TRBV6-5	TRBJ1-1	NA	once	TGTGCCAGCACCCCCCGGGGGAACACTGAAGCTTTCTTT	CASTPRGNTEAFF
TRBV9	TRBJ2-5	TRBD2	NA	TGTGCCAGCAGTGATGGGACTAGCGGGGGGGCTGAAGAGACCCAGTACTTC	CASSDGTSGGAEETQYF
TRBV7-8	TRBJ2-1	NA	NA	TGTGCCAGCAGCTTATTTAGTCAAGATGAGCAGTTCTTC	CASSLFSQDEQFF
TRBV9	TRBJ2-3	NA	NA	TGTGCCAGCAGCCCGCACAGGGCCGGCACAGATACGCAGTATTTT	CASSPHRAGTDTQYF
TRBV7-2	TRBJ2-5	NA	NA	TGTGCCAGCAGCTCCCCGGGGGAGACCCAGTACTTC	CASSSPGETQYF
TRBV10-3	TRBJ2-7	NA	NA	TGTGCCAACTCTCGGGACAAGACCTCCTACGAGCAGTACTTC	CANSRDKTSYEQYF
TRBV29-1	TRBJ1-5	TRBD1	NA	TGCAGCGCTACGGGACAGGGCCTCAATCAGCCCCAGCATTTT	CSATGQGLNQPQHF
TRBV7-2	TRBJ2-1	TRBD2	NA	TGTGCCAGCAGCCCGGGGACTACATACAATGAGCAGTTCTTC	CASSPGTTYNEQFF